This record looks at one TCR beta chain sequence and its context. TCRdb's table, derived via immunoSEQ multiplex PCR, lists solely in-frame clones and lacks some. The sample lists 70,000 to 95,000 clones, 94% occurring once. These data come from a study of T cell changes during pregnancy in multiple sclerosis. CDR1 MNHEY and CDR2 SMNVEV come from the germline V gene (reference sequence). Trimming at V came to 8 bases and at J to 0 bases, leaving 9 bases not matched to a gene. The CDR3 runs to 15 residues. This TCR was recovered from a female donor in good health, enrolled as a control in a pregnancy study. J is TRBJ2-7 and V is TRBV27, with 8 bases matching TRBD2. The material was peripheral blood, obtained after pregnancy. CDR3 in amino acids: CASRRSGSTSYEQYF. The CDR3 DNA reads TGTGCCAGCCGCCGCAGCGGGAGTACCTCCTACGAGCAGTACTTC.